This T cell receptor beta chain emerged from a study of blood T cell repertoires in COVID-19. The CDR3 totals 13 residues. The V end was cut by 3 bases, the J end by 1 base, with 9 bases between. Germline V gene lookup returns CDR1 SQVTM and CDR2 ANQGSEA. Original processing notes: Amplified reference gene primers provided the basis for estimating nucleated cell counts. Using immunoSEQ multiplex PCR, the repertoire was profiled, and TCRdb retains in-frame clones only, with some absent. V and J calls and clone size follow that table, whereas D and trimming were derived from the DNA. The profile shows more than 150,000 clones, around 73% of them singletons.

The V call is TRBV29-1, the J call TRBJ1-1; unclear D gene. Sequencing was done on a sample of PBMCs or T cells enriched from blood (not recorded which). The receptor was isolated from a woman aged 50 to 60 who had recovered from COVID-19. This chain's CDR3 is CSVDEQPNTEAFF. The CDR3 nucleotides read TGCAGCGTTGATGAACAACCGAACACTGAAGCTTTCTTT.